This T cell receptor beta chain was recorded in a study of radiotherapy plus CTLA-4 blockade in lung cancer. V shed 4 bases and J shed 0 bases, with 11 bases lying between them. The CDR3 spans 15 residues. Per germline, CDR1 LNHDA and CDR2 SQIVND (reference sequence). Clones were read by immunoSEQ multiplex PCR, and TCRdb kept only the in-frame ones, dropping some. The sample has about 48,000 clones, 70% to 90% seen once; the top ten hold over 15%. The V gene is TRBV19, the J gene TRBJ2-3; no clear D. The sample in question was peripheral blood, obtained from a patient treated with radiotherapy plus ipilimumab. The receptor was derived from a human donor with non-small cell lung cancer that progressed on radiotherapy plus ipilimumab. Some clones in this sample may be carry-over from other donors' samples. CDR3 DNA sequence: TGTGCCAGTAGTACTGACACCTCTAGCACAGATACGCAGTATTTT. Protein product: CASSTDTSSTDTQYF.